The rows below give T cell receptor beta chains drawn from one sample of a study of blood T cell repertoires in COVID-19. Sequencing was performed with immunoSEQ multiplex PCR; in TCRdb, only in-frame clones are kept and a portion is missing. This repertoire shows tens of thousands of clones, over 70% found once; its top ten account for about 5.3%. Sample: peripheral blood. The receptors shown here come from a human donor in a cohort sampled during active COVID-19. Both conserved end residues are part of each CDR3. The D gene is left open where the match is weak. Only part of the rows carry a size: once, few, many, or a class if the clone is expanded.

>.|17|TRBV9|TRBJ2-3|TRBD2
CASSPRGGGGAGDTQYF
TGTGCCAGCAGCCCACGTGGGGGCGGGGGGGCCGGAGATACGCAGTATTTT
>.|17|TRBV4-1|TRBJ2-3|TRBD2
CASSQELAGISTDTQYF
TGCGCCAGCAGCCAAGAGCTAGCGGGTATTAGCACAGATACGCAGTATTTT
>.|15|TRBV7-9|TRBJ2-3|TRBD1
CASTPDRASTDTQYF
TGTGCCAGCACCCCGGACAGGGCTAGCACAGATACGCAGTATTTT
>.|15|TRBV3-1/TRBV3-2|TRBJ1-5|.
CASSRTVTPNQPQHF
TGTGCCAGCAGCCGGACAGTCACCCCAAATCAGCCCCAGCATTTT
>once|14|TRBV4-3|TRBJ2-7|.
CASSQDLADYEQYF
TGCGCCAGCAGCCAAGATCTGGCGGACTACGAGCAGTACTTC
>.|15|TRBV19|TRBJ1-6|.
CASSPQGGSFSPLHF
TGTGCCAGTAGTCCACAAGGGGGATCGTTTTCACCCCTCCACTTT
>.|15|TRBV6-6|TRBJ1-1|.
CASSDYREGGLEAFF
TGTGCCAGCAGTGACTACAGGGAGGGAGGCCTTGAAGCTTTCTTT
>.|18|TRBV3-1/TRBV3-2|TRBJ1-4|.
CASSQRKAGGERREKLFF
TGTGCCAGCAGCCAACGGAAAGCGGGGGGCGAAAGAAGAGAAAAACTGTTTTTT
>.|15|TRBV4-1|TRBJ1-5|.
CASSQVQGLNQPQHF
TGCGCCAGCAGCCAAGTACAGGGTTTAAATCAGCCCCAGCATTTT
>.|15|TRBV30|TRBJ2-2|TRBD1
CAWSVPDRGSGELFF
TGTGCCTGGAGTGTACCGGACAGGGGATCCGGGGAGCTGTTTTTT
>once|16|TRBV27|TRBJ1-5|TRBD1
CASSLIGQGRNQPQHF
TGTGCCAGCAGTTTAATTGGACAGGGCCGTAATCAGCCCCAGCATTTT
>.|14|TRBV2|TRBJ1-4|.
CASRAGRGNEKLFF
TGTGCCAGCAGAGCGGGACGGGGGAATGAAAAACTGTTTTTT
>.|12|TRBV27|TRBJ1-2|.
CASSRGGYGYTF
TGTGCCAGCAGCCGTGGGGGGTATGGCTACACCTTC
>.|16|TRBV7-2|TRBJ1-3|.
CASSLVPRDSGNTIYF
TGTGCCAGCAGCTTAGTTCCCCGGGACTCTGGAAACACCATATATTTT
>.|10|TRBV20-1|TRBJ2-7|.
CSAEDYEQYF
TGCAGTGCTGAGGACTACGAGCAGTACTTC
>.|17|TRBV9|TRBJ2-3|TRBD2
CASSGPGLAGGTDTQYF
TGTGCCAGCAGCGGTCCGGGACTAGCGGGAGGAACAGATACGCAGTATTTT